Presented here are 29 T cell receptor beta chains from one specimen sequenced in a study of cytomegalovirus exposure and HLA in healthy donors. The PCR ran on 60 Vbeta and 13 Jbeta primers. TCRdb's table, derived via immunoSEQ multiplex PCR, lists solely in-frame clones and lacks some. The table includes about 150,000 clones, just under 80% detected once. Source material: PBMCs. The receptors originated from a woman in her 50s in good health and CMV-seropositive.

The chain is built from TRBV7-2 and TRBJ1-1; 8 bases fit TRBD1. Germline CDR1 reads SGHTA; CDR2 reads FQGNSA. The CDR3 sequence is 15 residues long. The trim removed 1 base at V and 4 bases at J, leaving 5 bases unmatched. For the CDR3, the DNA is TGTGCCAGCAGCTTAGAGGCAGGGGGCCGCACTGAAGCTTTCTTT. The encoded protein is CASSLEAGGRTEAFF.

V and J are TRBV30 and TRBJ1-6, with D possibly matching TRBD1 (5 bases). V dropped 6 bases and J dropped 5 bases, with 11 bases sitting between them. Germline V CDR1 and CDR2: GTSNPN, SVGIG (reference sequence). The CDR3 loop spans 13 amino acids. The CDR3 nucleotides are TGTGCCTGTCAGGGATACCATAATTCACCCCTCCACTTT. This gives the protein CACQGYHNSPLHF.

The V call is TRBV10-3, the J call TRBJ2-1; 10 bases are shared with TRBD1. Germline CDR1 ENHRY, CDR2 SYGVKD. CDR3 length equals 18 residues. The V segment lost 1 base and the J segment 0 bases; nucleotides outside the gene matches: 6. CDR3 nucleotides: TGTGCCATCAGTGAGTGGGGGACAGGGGAGGGCTCCTACAATGAGCAGTTCTTC. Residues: CAISEWGTGEGSYNEQFF.

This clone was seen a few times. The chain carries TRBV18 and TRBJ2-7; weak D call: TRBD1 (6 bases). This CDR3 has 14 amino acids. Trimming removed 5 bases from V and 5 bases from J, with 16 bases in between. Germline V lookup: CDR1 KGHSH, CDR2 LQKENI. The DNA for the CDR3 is TGTGCCAGCTCAGGGGGCCAGGGTCGGGACGAGCAGTACTTC. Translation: CASSGGQGRDEQYF. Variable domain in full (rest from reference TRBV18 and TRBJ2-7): NAGVMQNPRHLVRRRGQEARLRCSPMKGHSHVYWYRQLPEEGLKFMVYLQKENIIDESGMPKERFSAEFPKEGPSILRIQQVVRGDSAAYFCASSGGQGRDEQYFGPGTRLTVT.

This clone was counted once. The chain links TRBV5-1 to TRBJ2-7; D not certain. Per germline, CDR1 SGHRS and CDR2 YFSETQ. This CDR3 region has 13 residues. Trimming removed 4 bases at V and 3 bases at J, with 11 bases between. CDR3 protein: CASSLSALYEQYF. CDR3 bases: TGCGCCAGCAGCCTAAGTGCCCTCTACGAGCAGTACTTC.

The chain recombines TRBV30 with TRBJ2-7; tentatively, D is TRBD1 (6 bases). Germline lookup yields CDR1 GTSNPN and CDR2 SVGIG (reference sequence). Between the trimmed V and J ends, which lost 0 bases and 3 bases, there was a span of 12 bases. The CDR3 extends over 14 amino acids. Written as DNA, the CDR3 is TGTGCCTGGAGTGTAGGGGGTTCCAGCTACGAGCAGTACTTC. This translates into CAWSVGGSSYEQYF.

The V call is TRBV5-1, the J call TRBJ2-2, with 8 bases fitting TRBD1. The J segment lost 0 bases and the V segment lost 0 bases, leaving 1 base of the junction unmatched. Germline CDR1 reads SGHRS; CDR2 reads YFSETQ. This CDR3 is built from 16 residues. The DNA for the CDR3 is TGCGCCAGCAGCTTGGCGACAGGGGCGAACACCGGGGAGCTGTTTTTT. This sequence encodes CASSLATGANTGELFF.

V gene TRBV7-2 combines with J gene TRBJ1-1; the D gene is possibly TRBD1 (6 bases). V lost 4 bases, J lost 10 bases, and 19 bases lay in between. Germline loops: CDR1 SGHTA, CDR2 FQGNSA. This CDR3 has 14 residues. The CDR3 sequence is CASSSPNTGKGAFF. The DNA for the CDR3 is TGTGCCAGCAGCTCTCCCAACACAGGGAAAGGAGCTTTCTTT.

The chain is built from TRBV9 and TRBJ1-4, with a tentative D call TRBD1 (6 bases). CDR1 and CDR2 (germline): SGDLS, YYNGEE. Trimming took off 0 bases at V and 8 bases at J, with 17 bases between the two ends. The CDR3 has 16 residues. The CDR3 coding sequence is TGTGCCAGCAGCGTAGCATCCGGGGGGCGCGAGGAAAAACTGTTTTTT. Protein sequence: CASSVASGGREEKLFF.

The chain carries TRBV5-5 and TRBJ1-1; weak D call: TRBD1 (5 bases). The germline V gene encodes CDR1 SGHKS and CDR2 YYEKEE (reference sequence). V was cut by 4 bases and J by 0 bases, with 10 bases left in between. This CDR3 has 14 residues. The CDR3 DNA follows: TGTGCCAGCAGCCCGACAGATATGAACACTGAAGCTTTCTTT. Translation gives CASSPTDMNTEAFF.

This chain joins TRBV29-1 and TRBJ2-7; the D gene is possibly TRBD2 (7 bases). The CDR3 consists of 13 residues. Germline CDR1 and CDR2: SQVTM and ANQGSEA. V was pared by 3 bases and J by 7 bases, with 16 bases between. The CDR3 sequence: CSVDGRGAGEQYF. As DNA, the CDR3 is TGCAGCGTTGACGGTCGGGGGGCGGGAGAGCAGTACTTC.

CDR3 region: CASSFRTDHYGYTF. The CDR3 nucleotides are TGTGCCAGTAGTTTTAGGACAGATCACTATGGCTACACCTTC. The chain joins TRBV19 to TRBJ1-2; a weak D match, TRBD1 (6 bases). The CDR3 spans 14 residues. Germline CDR1 is LNHDA and CDR2 is SQIVND (reference sequence). Trimming pared 5 bases from V and 3 bases from J, leaving 13 bases between.

The CDR3 is CASSGGDSQYF. CDR3 nucleotide sequence: TGTGCCAGTAGCGGGGGGGACAGTCAGTACTTC. The V gene is TRBV19, the J gene TRBJ2-4; D perhaps matches TRBD2 (8 bases). The germline V and J ends were trimmed by 6 bases and 12 bases, with 12 bases remaining between them. This CDR3 contains 11 residues. CDR1 LNHDA and CDR2 SQIVND come from the germline V gene (reference sequence).

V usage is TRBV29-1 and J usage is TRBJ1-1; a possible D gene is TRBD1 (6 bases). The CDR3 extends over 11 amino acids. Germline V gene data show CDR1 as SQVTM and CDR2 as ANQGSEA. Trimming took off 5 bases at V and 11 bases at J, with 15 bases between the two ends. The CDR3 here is CSVQQGLWAFF. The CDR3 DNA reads TGCAGCGTTCAACAGGGATTGTGGGCTTTCTTT.

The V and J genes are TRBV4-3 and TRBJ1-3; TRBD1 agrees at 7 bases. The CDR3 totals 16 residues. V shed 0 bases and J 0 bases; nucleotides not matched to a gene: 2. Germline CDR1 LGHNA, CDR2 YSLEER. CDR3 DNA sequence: TGCGCCAGCAGCCAAGATGGGACAGACTCTGGAAACACCATATATTTT. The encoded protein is CASSQDGTDSGNTIYF.

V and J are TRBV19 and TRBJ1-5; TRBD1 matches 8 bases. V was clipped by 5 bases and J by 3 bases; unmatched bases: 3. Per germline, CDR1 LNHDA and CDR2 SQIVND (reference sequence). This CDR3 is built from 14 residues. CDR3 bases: TGTGCCAGTAGTTGGACAGGGTACAATCAGCCCCAGCATTTT. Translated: CASSWTGYNQPQHF. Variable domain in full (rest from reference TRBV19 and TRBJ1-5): DGGITQSPKYLFRKEGQNVTLSCEQNLNHDAMYWYRQDPGQGLRLIYYSQIVNDFQKGDIAEGYSVSREKKESFPLTVTSAQKNPTAFYLCASSWTGYNQPQHFGDGTRLSIL.

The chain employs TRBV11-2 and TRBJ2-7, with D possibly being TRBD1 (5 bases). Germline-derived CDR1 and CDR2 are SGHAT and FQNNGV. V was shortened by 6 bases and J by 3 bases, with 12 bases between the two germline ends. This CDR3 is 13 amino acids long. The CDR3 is CASRQGGFYEQYF. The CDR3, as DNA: TGTGCCAGCAGGCAGGGCGGTTTCTACGAGCAGTACTTC.

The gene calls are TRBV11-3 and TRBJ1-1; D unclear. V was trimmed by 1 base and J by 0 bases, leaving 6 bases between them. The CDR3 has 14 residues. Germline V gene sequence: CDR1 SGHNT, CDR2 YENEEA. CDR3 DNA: TGTGCCAGCAGCTTAGGCAGATTGAACACTGAAGCTTTCTTT. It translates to CASSLGRLNTEAFF.

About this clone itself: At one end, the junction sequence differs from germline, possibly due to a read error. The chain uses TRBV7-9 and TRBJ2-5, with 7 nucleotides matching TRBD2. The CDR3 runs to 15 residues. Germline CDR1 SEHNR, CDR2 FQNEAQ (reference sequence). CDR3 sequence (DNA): TGTTCCAGCAGCGCCTGGGACTCTTGGGGGGGGACCCAGTACTTC. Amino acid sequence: CSSSAWDSWGGTQYF.

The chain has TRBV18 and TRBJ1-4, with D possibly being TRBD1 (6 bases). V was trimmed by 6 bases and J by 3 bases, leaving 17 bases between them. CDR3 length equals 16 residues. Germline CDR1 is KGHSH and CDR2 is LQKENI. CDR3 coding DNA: TGTGCCAGCTCCGCGACAGGAGTTGCAGCTAATGAAAAACTGTTTTTT. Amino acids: CASSATGVAANEKLFF.

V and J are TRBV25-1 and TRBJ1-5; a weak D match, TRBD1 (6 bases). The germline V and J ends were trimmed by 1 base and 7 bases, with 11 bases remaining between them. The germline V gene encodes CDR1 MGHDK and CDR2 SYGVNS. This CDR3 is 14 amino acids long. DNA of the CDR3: TGTGCCAGCAGTGAATCAGGGGAACGACAGCCCCAGCATTTT. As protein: CASSESGERQPQHF. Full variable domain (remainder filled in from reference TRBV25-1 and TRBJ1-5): EADIYQTPRYLVIGTGKKITLECSQTMGHDKMYWYQQDPGMELHLIHYSYGVNSTEKGDLSSESTVSRIRTEHFPLTLESARPSHTSQYLCASSESGERQPQHFGDGTRLSIL.

The CDR3 region has the DNA TGTGCCAGCAGTTTATCAAGAACTGGGAGCACTGAAGCTTTCTTT. This codes for CASSLSRTGSTEAFF. This chain joins TRBV27 and TRBJ1-1; D gene ambiguous. The CDR3 contains 15 residues. Trimming removed 0 bases from V and 4 bases from J, with 12 bases in between. The germline gives CDR1 MNHEY, CDR2 SMNVEV (reference sequence).

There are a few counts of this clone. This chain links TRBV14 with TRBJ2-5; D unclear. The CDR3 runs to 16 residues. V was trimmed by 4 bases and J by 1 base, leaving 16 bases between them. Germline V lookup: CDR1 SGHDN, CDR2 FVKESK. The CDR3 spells CASSRDLVAVQETQYF. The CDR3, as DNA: TGTGCCAGCAGCCGAGACTTGGTTGCGGTCCAAGAGACCCAGTACTTC. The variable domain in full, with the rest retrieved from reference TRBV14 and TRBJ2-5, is EAGVTQFPSHSVIEKGQTVTLRCDPISGHDNLYWYRRVMGKEIKFLLHFVKESKQDESGMPNNRFLAERTGGTYSTLKVQPAELEDSGVYFCASSRDLVAVQETQYFGPGTRLLVL.

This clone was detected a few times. Written as DNA, the CDR3 is TGTGCCAGCAACGTCCTCGACAGGAACTACGAGCAGTACTTC. This codes for CASNVLDRNYEQYF. The chain joins TRBV6-5 to TRBJ2-7, with a weak D call TRBD1 (6 bases). The CDR3 extends over 14 amino acids. The V gene lost 7 bases and the J gene lost 3 bases, with 16 bases spanning the gap. Germline values: CDR1 MNHEY, CDR2 SVGAGI.

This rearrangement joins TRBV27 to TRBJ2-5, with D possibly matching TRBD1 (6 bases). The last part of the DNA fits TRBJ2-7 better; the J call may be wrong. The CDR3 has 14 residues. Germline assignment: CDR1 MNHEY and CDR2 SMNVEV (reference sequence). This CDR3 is CASSLFRGSYEQYF. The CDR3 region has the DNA TGTGCCAGCAGTTTATTCAGGGGAAGCTACGAGCAGTACTTC.

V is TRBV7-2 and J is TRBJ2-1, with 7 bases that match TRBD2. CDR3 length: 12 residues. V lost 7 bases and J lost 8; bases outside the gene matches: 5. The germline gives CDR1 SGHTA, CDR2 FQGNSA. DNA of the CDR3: TGTGCCAGCAAACTAAGCGGGGATGAGCAGTTCTTC. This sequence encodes CASKLSGDEQFF.

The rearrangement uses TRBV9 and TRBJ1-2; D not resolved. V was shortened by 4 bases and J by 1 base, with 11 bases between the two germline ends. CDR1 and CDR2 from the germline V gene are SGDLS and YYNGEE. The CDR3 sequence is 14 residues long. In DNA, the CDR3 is TGTGCCAGCAGCCTTAGACATGTTAACTATGGCTACACCTTC. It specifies CASSLRHVNYGYTF.

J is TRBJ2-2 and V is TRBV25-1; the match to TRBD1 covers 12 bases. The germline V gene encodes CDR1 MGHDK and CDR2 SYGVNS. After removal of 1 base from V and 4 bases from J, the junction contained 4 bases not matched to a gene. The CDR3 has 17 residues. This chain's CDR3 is CASSEFGTGGITGELFF. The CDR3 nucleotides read TGTGCCAGCAGTGAATTCGGGACAGGGGGCATCACCGGGGAGCTGTTTTTT.

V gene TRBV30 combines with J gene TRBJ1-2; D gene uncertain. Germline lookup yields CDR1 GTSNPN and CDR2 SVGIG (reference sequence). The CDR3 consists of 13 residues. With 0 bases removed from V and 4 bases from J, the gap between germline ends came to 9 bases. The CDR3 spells CAWSVLRAYGYTF. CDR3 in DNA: TGTGCCTGGAGTGTATTGAGGGCCTATGGCTACACCTTC.